Described below is a single T cell receptor beta chain sequence and its context. The data belong to a study of PD-L1 blockade in urothelial cancer. Overall study context: Each participant's history included 0 to 3 prior chemotherapy regimens. Blood samples had a median of 141,255 T cells, roughly 76,000 unique TCRs, and clonality around 0.08.

The assay was immunoSEQ multiplex PCR, and TCRdb's table has in-frame clones only and misses some. The profile covers about 50,000 clones, with around 82% appearing a single time and less than 2% taken by the ten largest. As to time point: peripheral blood 6 weeks after treatment start. The germline CDR1 and CDR2 sequences are KGHSH and LQKENI. The V gene lost 4 bases and the J gene lost 2 bases, with 14 bases spanning the gap. The CDR3 consists of 16 residues. This specimen consisted of PBMCs, obtained around atezolizumab (anti-PD-L1) treatment. The sequence derives from a man aged 50-59 years with urothelial cancer. The chain has TRBV18 and TRBJ1-4, with a weak D call TRBD1 (5 bases). This CDR3 reads CASSRASGYTNEKLFF. The CDR3 nucleotides read TGTGCCAGCTCACGAGCTTCAGGGTACACTAATGAAAAACTGTTTTTT.